A single sample is the source of the 7 T cell receptor beta chains below, sequenced in a study of cytomegalovirus exposure and HLA in healthy donors. The PCR had 60 Vbeta and 13 Jbeta primers. TCRdb's copy holds only in-frame clones and misses some; the assay was immunoSEQ multiplex PCR. The sample holds about 190,000 clones, 85% to 90% seen once. The source material was PBMCs. The receptors originated from a woman between 18 and 29 years old in good health and CMV-seronegative.

This sequence joins TRBV10-1 and TRBJ1-5, with a possible D match to TRBD1 (6 bases). V lost 10 bases and J 7 bases, leaving 17 bases between the germline ends. CDR1 is WNHNN, CDR2 SYGVQD, per germline (reference sequence). CDR3 length: 13 residues. DNA for the CDR3: TGCGCCACAAGCCCAGGGGAGCGCCAGCCCCAGCATTTT. It yields the protein CATSPGERQPQHF.

This clone appeared a single time. The chain is built from TRBV11-3 and TRBJ2-1; tentatively, D is TRBD1 (5 bases). The germline V gene encodes CDR1 SGHNT and CDR2 YENEEA. The V gene lost 3 bases and the J gene lost 6 bases, with 24 bases spanning the gap. There are 18 residues in the CDR3. CDR3 nucleotides: TGTGCCAGCAGCTTCAGGGCTATATACGGGCAGGGCAGCAATGAGCAGTTCTTC. Translation gives CASSFRAIYGQGSNEQFF.

The chain employs TRBV5-1 and TRBJ1-2, with D maybe TRBD1 (5 bases). Looked up from germline, CDR1 is SGHRS and CDR2 is YFSETQ. CDR3 length: 15 residues. V shed 7 bases and J shed 7 bases, with 23 bases lying between them. Here the CDR3 DNA reads TGCGCCAGCTCCCCGGTCGATCGGGGGATGGTTGGCTACACCTTC. Translated: CASSPVDRGMVGYTF. The full variable domain, its missing parts supplied by reference TRBV5-1 and TRBJ1-2, is KAGVTQTPRYLIKTRGQQVTLSCSPISGHRSVSWYQQTPGQGLQFLFEYFSETQRNKGNFPGRFSGRQFSNSRSEMNVSTLELGDSALYLCASSPVDRGMVGYTFGSGTRLTVV.

The rearrangement uses TRBV30 and TRBJ2-7; 8 nucleotides match TRBD1. Germline lookup yields CDR1 GTSNPN and CDR2 SVGIG (reference sequence). V shed 5 bases and J 6 bases; nucleotides not matched to a gene: 9. There are 13 residues in the CDR3. The CDR3 region is CAWGPRGLGEQYF. The CDR3 nucleotides read TGTGCCTGGGGCCCCAGGGGGCTTGGCGAGCAGTACTTC.

The DNA of the CDR3 is TGTGCCAGCTCACCACCGTTCGGGACAGGGAACCACGAGCAGTACTTC. Its protein is CASSPPFGTGNHEQYF. V usage is TRBV18 and J usage is TRBJ2-7; TRBD1 matches at 9 bases. This CDR3 comprises 16 residues. Germline CDR1 and CDR2: KGHSH and LQKENI. The junction had 8 bases not matched to a gene; V was cut back by 0 bases and J by 5 bases.

This chain connects TRBV7-9 to TRBJ2-7; TRBD2 agrees at 12 bases. J lost 5 bases, V lost 3 bases, and 14 bases had no gene match. Germline V lookup: CDR1 SEHNR, CDR2 FQNEAQ (reference sequence). This CDR3 spans 18 amino acids. CDR3 sequence reads: CASSFLAGGPPTPDEQYF. The CDR3 coding sequence is TGTGCCAGCAGCTTCCTAGCGGGAGGGCCCCCAACCCCTGACGAGCAGTACTTC. Full variable domain (missing parts from reference TRBV7-9 and TRBJ2-7): DTGVSQNPRHKITKRGQNVTFRCDPISEHNRLYWYRQTLGQGPEFLTYFQNEAQLEKSRLLSDRFSAERPKGSFSTLEIQRTEQGDSAMYLCASSFLAGGPPTPDEQYFGPGTRLTVT.

This rearrangement joins TRBV11-3 to TRBJ2-2; the D gene is possibly TRBD1 (6 bases). The CDR3 loop spans 18 amino acids. V was cut by 4 bases and J by 2 bases, with 20 bases left in between. The germline CDR1 and CDR2 sequences are SGHNT and YENEEA. The CDR3 loop reads CASSSSEPWTVNTGELFF. As DNA, the CDR3 is TGTGCCAGCAGCTCCTCCGAACCTTGGACAGTTAACACCGGGGAGCTGTTTTTT.